This T cell receptor (beta chain) was sequenced in a study of blood T cell repertoires in COVID-19. The germline CDR1 and CDR2 sequences are MDHEN and SYDVKM. CDR3 length: 17 amino acids. After removal of 5 bases from V and 4 bases from J, the junction contained 13 bases not matched to a gene. Sequencing was performed with immunoSEQ multiplex PCR; in TCRdb, only in-frame clones are kept and a portion is missing. The data hold some 70,000 clones, with around four fifths observed a single time. The TCR originated in a man aged 55 to 69 with COVID-19, enrolled during active disease. V and J are TRBV28 and TRBJ2-7; 11 bases are shared with TRBD1. The sample comprised peripheral blood. The CDR3: CASSARDRGSPWYEQYF. DNA for the CDR3: TGTGCCAGCAGTGCCCGGGACAGGGGGTCTCCTTGGTACGAGCAGTACTTC.